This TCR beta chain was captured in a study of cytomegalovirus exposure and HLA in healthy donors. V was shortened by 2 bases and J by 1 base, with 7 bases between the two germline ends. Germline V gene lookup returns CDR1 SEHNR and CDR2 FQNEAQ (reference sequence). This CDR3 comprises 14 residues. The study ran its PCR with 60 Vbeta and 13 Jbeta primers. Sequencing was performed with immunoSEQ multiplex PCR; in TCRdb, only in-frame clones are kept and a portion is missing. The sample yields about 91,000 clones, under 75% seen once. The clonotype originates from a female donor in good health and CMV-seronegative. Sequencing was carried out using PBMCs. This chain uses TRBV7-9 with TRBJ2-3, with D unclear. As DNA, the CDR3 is TGTGCCAGCAGCTTAAGGCAGGGCACAGATACGCAGTATTTT. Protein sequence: CASSLRQGTDTQYF.